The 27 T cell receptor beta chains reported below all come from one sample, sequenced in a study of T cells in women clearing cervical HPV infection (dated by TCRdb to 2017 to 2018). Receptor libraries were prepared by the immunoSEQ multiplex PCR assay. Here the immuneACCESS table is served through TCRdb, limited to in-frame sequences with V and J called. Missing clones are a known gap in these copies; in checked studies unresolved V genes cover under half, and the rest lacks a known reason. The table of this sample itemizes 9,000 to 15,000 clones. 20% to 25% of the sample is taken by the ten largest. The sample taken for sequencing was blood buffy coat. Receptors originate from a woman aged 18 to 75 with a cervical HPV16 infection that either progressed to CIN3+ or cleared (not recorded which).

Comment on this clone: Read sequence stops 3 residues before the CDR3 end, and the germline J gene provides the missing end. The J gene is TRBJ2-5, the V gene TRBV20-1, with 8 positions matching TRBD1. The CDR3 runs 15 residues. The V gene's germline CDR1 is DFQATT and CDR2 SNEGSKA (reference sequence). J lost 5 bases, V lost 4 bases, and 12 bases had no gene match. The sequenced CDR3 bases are TGCAGTGCTACCCCCACGACAGGGGTGTGGGAGACC. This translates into CSATPTTGVWET. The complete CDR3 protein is CSATPTTGVWETQYF.

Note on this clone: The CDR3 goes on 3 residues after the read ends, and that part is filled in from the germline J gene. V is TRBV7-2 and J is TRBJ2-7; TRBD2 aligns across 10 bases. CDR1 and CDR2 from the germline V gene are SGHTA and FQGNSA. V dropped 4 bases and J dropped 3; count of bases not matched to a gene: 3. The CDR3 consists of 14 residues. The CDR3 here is CASSSGLARYEQYF. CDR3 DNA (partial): TGTGCCAGCAGCTCGGGACTAGCGCGCTACGAG.

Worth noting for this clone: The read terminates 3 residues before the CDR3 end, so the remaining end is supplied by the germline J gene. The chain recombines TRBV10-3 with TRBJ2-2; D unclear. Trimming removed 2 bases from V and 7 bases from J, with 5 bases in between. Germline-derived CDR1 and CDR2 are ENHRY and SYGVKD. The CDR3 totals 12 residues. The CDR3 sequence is CAISEPNGELFF. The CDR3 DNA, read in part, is TGTGCCATCAGTGAGCCTAACGGGGAG.

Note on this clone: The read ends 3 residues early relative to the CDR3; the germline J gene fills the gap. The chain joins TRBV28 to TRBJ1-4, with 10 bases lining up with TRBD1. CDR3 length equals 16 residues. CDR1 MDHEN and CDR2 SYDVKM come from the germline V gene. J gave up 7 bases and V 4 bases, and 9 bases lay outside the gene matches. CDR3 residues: CASSSTGTGVAEKLFF. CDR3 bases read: TGTGCCAGCAGTTCCACCGGGACAGGGGTTGCTGAAAAA.

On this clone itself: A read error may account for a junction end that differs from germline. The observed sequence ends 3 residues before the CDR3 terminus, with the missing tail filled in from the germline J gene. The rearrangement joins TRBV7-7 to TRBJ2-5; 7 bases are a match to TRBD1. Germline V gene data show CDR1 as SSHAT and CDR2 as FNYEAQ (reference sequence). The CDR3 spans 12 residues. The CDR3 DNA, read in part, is TGTGCTAGCAGTGGGACAGAAGAGACC. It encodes CASSGTEET. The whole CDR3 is CASSGTEETQYF.

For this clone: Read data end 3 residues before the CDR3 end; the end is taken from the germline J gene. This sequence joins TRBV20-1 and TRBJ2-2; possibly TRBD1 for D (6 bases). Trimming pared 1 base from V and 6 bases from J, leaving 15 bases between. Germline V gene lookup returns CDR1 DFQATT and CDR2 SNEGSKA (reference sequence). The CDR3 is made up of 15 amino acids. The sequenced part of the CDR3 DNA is TGCAGTGCTAGAGTCGAGGAGACAGGTTCCGGGGAG. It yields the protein CSARVEETGSGE. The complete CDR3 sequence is CSARVEETGSGELFF.

CDR3 DNA, as far as it was read: TGTGCCAGTAGTTTCGAGGGGTTAGAGACC. Its translation is CASSFEGLET. The whole CDR3 sequence is CASSFEGLETQYF. V usage is TRBV19 and J usage is TRBJ2-5, with D possibly being TRBD1 or TRBD2 (5 bases each). The read ends 3 residues early relative to the CDR3; the germline J gene fills the gap. The CDR3 is made up of 13 amino acids. Looked up from germline, CDR1 is LNHDA and CDR2 is SQIVND (reference sequence). V shed 5 bases and J shed 4 bases, with 11 bases lying between them.

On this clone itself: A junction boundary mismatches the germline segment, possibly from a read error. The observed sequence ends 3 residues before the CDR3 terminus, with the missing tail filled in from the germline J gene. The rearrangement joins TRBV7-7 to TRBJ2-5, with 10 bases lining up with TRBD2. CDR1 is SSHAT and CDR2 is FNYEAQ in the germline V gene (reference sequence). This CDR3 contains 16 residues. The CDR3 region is CASSLAPSGGAETQYF. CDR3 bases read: TGTGCTAGCAGCTTAGCCCCCAGCGGGGGGGCGGAGACC.

The CDR3 sequence: CASSLLQGNYGYTF. The sequenced CDR3 bases are TGCGCCAGCAGCTTGCTACAGGGGAACTATGGC. The chain uses TRBV5-1 and TRBJ1-2, with TRBD1 identical over 7 bases. Read sequence stops 3 residues before the CDR3 end, and the germline J gene provides the missing end. This CDR3 is 14 amino acids long. The germline V gene has CDR1 SGHRS and CDR2 YFSETQ. V shed 1 base, J shed 2 bases, and the junction held 2 bases outside the gene matches.

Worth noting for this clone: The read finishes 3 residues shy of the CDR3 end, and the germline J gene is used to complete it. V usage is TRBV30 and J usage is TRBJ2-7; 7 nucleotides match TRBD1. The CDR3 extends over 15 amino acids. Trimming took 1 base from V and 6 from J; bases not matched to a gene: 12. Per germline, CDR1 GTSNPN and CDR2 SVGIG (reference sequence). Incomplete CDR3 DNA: TGTGCCTGGAGTGGTGGACAGGAAGGGTATCGCGAG. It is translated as CAWSGGQEGYRE. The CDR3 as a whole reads CAWSGGQEGYREQYF.

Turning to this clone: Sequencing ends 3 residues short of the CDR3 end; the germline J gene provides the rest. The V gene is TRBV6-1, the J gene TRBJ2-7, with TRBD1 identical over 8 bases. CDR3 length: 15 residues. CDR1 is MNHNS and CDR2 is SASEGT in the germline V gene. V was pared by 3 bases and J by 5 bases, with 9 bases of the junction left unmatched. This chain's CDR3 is CASSEAGQGIHEQYF. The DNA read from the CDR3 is TGTGCCAGCAGTGAGGCAGGACAGGGTATCCACGAG.

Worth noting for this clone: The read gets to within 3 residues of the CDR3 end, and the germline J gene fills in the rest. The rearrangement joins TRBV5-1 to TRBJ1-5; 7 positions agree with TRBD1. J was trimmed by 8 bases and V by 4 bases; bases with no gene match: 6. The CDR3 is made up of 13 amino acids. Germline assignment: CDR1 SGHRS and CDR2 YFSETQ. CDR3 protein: CASSKGAGEPQHF. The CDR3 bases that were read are TGCGCCAGCAGCAAGGGGGCAGGTGAGCCC.

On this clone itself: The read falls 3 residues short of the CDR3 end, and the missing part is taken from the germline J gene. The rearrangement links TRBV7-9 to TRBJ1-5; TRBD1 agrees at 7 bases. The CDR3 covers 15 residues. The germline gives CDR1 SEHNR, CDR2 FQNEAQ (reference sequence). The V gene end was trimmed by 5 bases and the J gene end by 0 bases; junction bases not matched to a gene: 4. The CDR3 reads CASSPGQYSNQPQHF. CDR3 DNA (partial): TGTGCCAGCAGCCCGGGACAGTATAGCAATCAGCCC.

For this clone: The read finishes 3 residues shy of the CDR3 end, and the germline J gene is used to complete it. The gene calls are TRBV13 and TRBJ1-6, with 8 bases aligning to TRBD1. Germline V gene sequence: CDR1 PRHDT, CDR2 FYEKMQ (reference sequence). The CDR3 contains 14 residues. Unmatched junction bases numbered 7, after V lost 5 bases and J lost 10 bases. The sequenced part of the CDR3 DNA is TGTGCCAGCAGCCTTGGGACAGGACGATCACCC. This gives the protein CASSLGTGRSP. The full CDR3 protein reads CASSLGTGRSPLHF.

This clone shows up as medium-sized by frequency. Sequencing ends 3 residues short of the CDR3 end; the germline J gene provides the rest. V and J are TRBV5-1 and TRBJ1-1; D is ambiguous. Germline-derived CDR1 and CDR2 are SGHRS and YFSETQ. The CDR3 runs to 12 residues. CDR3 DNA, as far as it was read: TGCGCCAGCAGCTTGGAAGGCCGCAAA. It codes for CASSLEGRK. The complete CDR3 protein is CASSLEGRKAFF.

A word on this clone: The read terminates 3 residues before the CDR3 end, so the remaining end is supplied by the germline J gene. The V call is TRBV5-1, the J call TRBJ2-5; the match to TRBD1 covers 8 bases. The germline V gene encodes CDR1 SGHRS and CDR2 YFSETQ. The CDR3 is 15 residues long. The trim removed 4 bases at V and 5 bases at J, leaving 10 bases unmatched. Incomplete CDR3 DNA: TGCGCCAGCAGCCTCGGACAGGGCATGTCGGAGACC. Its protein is CASSLGQGMSET. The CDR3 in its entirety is CASSLGQGMSETQYF.

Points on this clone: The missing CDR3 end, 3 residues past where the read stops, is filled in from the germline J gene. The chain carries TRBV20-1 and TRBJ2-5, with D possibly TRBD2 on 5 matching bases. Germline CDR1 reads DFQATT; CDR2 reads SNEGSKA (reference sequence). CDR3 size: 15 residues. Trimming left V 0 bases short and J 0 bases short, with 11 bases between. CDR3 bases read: TGCAGTGCTAGAGATCTAATGAGGGACCAAGAGACC. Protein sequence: CSARDLMRDQET. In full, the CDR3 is CSARDLMRDQETQYF.

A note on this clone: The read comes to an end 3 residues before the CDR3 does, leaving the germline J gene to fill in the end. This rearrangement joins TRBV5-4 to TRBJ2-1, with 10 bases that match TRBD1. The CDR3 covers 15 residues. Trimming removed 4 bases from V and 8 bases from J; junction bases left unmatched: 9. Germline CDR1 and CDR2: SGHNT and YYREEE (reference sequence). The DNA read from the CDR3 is TGTGCCAGCAGCACCGGGACAGGGGCGCGGGATGAG. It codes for CASSTGTGARDE. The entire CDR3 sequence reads CASSTGTGARDEQFF. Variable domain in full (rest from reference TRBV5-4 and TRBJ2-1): ETGVTQSPTHLIKTRGQQVTLRCSSQSGHNTVSWYQQALGQGPQFIFQYYREEENGRGNFPPRFSGLQFPNYSSELNVNALELDDSALYLCASSTGTGARDEQFFGPGTRLTVL.

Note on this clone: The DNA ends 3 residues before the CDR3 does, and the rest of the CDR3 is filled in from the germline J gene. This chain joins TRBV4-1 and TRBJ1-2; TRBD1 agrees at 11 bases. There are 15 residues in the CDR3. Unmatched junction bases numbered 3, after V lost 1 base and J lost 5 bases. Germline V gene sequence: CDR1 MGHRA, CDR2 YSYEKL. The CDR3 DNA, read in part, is TGCGCCAGCAGCCAAGTAGGGGACAGGGGGTATGGC. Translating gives CASSQVGDRGYG. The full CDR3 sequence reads CASSQVGDRGYGYTF.

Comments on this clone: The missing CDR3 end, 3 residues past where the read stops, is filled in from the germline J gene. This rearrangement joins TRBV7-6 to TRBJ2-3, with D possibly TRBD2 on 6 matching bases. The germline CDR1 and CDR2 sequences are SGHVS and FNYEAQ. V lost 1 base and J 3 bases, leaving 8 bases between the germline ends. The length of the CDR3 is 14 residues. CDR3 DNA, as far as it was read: TGTGCCAGCAGCTTAGATCGGGGGACAGATACG. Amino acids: CASSLDRGTDT. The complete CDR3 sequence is CASSLDRGTDTQYF.

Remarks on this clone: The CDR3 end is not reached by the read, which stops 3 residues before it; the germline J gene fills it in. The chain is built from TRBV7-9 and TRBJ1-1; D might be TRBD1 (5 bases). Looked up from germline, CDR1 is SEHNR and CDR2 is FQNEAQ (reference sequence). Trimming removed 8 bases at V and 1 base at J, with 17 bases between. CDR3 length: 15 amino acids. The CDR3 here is CASFLGGAGNTEAFF. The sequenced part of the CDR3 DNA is TGTGCCAGCTTTCTGGGCGGGGCGGGGAACACTGAA.

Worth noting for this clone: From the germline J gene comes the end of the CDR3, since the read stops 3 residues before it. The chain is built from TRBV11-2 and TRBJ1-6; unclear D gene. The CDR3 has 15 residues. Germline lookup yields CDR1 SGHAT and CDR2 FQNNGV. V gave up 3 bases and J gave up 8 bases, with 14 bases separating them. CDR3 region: CASSFDRSGDSPLHF. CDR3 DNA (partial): TGTGCCAGCAGCTTCGACCGGTCGGGTGATTCACCC.

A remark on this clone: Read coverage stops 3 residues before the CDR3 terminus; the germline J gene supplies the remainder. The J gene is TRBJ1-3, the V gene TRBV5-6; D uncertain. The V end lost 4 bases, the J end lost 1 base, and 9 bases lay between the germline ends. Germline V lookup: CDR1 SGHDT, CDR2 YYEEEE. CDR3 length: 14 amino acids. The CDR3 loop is CASSTDTSGNTIYF. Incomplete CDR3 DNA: TGTGCCAGCAGCACCGACACTTCTGGAAACACC.

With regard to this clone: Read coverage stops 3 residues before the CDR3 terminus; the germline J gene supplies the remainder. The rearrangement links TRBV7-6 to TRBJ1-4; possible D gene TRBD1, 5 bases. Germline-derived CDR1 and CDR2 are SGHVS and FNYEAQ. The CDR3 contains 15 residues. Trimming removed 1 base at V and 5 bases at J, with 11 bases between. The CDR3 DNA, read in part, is TGTGCCAGCAGCTTAGGGAGGGGAGAAAATGAAAAA. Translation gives CASSLGRGENEK. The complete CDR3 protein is CASSLGRGENEKLFF. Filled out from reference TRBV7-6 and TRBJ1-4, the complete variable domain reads GAGVSQSPRYKVTKRGQDVALRCDPISGHVSLYWYRQALGQGPEFLTYFNYEAQQDKSGLPNDRFSAERPEGSISTLTIQRTEQRDSAMYRCASSLGRGENEKLFFGSGTQLSVL.

The CDR3 sequence is CASSKMAGGTEAFF. The covered CDR3 bases are TGTGCCAGTAGTAAAATGGCGGGGGGGACTGAA. The rearrangement links TRBV19 to TRBJ1-1, with D tentatively TRBD1 (5 bases). The CDR3 extends 3 residues past the end of the read, so its final part is completed from the germline J gene. The germline gives CDR1 LNHDA, CDR2 SQIVND (reference sequence). With 4 bases removed from V and 5 bases from J, the gap between germline ends came to 14 bases. The CDR3 extends over 14 amino acids.

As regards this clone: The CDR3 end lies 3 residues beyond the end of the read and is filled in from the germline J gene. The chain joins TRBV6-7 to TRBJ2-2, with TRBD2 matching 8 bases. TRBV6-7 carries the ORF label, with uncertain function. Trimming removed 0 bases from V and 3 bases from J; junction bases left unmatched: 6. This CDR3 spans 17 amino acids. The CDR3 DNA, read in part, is TGTGCCAGCAGTTACTCTCCCGGGACTAGTGACACCGGGGAG. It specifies CASSYSPGTSDTGE. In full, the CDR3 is CASSYSPGTSDTGELFF.

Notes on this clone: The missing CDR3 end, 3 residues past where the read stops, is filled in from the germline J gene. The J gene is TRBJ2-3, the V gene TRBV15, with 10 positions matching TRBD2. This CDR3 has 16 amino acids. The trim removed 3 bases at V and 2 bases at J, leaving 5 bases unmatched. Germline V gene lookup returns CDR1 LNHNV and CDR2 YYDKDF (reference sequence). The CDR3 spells CATSRELAGSTDTQYF. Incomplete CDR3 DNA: TGTGCCACCAGCAGGGAACTAGCGGGGTCCACAGATACG.